This section outlines one TCR beta chain sequence together with its context. This sample was taken from a study of control samples from healthy donors and cancer patients. J was trimmed by 9 bases and V by 5 bases; bases with no gene match: 12. The length of the CDR3 is 16 residues. Germline V gene data show CDR1 as SEHNR and CDR2 as FQNEAQ (reference sequence). The method was immunoSEQ multiplex PCR; TCRdb's version includes in-frame clones alone and lacks a portion of them. The sample contains about 120,000 clones, around nine tenths of which appear only once. The specimen sequenced was blood. The receptor's source is a woman between 70 and 85 years old in good health. V and J are TRBV7-9 and TRBJ2-1, with 11 bases that match TRBD2. CDR3 residues: CASSMPLAGAGVEQFF. In DNA, the CDR3 is TGTGCCAGCAGCATGCCACTAGCGGGGGCCGGGGTTGAGCAGTTCTTC. Looking up the rest from reference TRBV7-9 and TRBJ2-1 gives the full variable domain: DTGVSQNPRHKITKRGQNVTFRCDPISEHNRLYWYRQTLGQGPEFLTYFQNEAQLEKSRLLSDRFSAERPKGSFSTLEIQRTEQGDSAMYLCASSMPLAGAGVEQFFGPGTRLTVL.